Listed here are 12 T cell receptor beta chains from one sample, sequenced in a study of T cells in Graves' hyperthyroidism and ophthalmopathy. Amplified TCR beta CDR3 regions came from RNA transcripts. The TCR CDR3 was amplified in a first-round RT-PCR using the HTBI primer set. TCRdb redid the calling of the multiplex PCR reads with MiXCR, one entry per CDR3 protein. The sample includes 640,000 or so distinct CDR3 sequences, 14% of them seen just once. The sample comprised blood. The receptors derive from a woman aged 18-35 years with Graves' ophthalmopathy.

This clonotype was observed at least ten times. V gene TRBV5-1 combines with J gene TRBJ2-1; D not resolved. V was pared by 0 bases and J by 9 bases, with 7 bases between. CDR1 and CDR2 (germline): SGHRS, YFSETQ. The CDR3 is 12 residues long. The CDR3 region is CASSLDSFEQFF. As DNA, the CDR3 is TGCGCCAGCAGCTTGGATAGCTTTGAGCAGTTCTTC.

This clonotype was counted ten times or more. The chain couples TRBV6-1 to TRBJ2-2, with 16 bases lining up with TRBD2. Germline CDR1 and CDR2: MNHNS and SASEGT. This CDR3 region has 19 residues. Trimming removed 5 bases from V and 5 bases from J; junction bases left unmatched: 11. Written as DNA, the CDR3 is TGTGCCAGCAGTCTACCGGGACTAGCGGGAGGGCCAGGGACCGGGGAGCTGTTTTTT. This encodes CASSLPGLAGGPGTGELFF.

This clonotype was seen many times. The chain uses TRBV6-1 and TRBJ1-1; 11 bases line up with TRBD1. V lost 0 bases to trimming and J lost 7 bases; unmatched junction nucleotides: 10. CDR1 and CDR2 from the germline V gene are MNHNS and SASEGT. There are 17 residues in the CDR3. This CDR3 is CASSEALGTGGLVEAFF. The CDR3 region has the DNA TGTGCCAGCAGTGAAGCCTTAGGGACAGGGGGATTAGTTGAAGCTTTCTTT.

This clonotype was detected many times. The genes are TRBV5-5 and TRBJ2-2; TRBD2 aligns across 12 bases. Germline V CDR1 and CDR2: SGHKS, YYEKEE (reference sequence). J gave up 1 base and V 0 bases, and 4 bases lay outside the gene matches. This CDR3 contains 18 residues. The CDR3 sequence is CASSLGLAGGVNTGELFF. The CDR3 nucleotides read TGTGCCAGCAGCTTGGGGCTAGCGGGAGGGGTGAACACCGGGGAGCTGTTTTTT.

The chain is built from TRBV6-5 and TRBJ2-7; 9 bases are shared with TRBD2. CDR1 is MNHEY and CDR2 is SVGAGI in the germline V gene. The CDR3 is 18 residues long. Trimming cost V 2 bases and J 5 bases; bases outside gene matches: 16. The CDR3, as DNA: TGTGCCAGCAGTTACCCCATCGTGGCGGGAGGGCCCAAAGACGAGCAGTACTTC. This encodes CASSYPIVAGGPKDEQYF.

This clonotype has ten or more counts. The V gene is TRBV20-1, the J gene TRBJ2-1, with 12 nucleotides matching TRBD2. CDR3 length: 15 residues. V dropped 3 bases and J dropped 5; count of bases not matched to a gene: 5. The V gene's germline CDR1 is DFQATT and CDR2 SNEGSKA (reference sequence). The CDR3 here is CSASRASGRDNEQFF. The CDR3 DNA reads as TGCAGTGCTAGTCGGGCTAGCGGGAGGGACAATGAGCAGTTCTTC.

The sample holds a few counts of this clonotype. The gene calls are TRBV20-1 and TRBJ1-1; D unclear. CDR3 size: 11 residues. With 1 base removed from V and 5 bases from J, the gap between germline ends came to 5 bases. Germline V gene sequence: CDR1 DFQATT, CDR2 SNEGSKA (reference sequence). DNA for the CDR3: TGCAGTGCTAGAGGGAGGACTGAAGCTTTCTTT. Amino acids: CSARGRTEAFF.

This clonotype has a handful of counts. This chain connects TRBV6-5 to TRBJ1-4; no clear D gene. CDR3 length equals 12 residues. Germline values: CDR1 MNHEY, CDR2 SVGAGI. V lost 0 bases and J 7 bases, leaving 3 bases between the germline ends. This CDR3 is CASSYSVEKLFF. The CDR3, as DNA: TGTGCCAGCAGTTACTCGGTTGAAAAACTGTTTTTT.

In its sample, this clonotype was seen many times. The CDR3 is CASSQDRTAYTF. Written as DNA, the CDR3 is TGTGCCAGCAGCCAAGATCGGACAGCCTACACCTTC. This chain connects TRBV3-1 to TRBJ1-2; the D gene is possibly TRBD1 (6 bases). Germline-derived CDR1 and CDR2 are LGHDT and YNNKEL (reference sequence). The V end was cut by 0 bases, the J end by 10 bases, with 9 bases between. There are 12 residues in the CDR3. The whole variable domain, filled in from reference TRBV3-1 and TRBJ1-2, reads DTAVSQTPKYLVTQMGNDKSIKCEQNLGHDTMYWYKQDSKKFLKIMFSYNNKELIINETVPNRFSPKSPDKAHLNLHINSLELGDSAVYFCASSQDRTAYTFGSGTRLTVV.

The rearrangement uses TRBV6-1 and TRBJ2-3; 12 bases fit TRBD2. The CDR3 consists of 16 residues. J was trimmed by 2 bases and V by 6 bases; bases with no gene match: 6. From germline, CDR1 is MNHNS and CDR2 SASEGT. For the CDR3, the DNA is TGTGCCAGCAGACCGACTAGCGGGGGCTTCACAGATACGCAGTATTTT. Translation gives CASRPTSGGFTDTQYF.

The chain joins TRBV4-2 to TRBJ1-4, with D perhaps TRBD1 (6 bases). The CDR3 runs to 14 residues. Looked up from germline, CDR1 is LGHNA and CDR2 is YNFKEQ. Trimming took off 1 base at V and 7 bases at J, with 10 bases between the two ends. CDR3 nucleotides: TGTGCCAGCAGCCAAGCAGGGGCGGGTGAAAAACTGTTTTTT. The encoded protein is CASSQAGAGEKLFF.

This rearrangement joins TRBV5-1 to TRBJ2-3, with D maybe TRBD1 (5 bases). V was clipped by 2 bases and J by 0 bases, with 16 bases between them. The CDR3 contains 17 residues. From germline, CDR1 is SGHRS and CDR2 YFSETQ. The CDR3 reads CASSFGLGAGSTDTQYF. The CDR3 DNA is TGCGCCAGCAGCTTCGGGTTAGGGGCAGGAAGCACAGATACGCAGTATTTT.